Each of the 6 T cell receptor beta chains below was sequenced from the same sample in a study of T-cell reconstitution after alpha-beta-depleted transplantation in children. It was with unique molecular identifiers that the TCRbeta library was prepared. TCRdb ran MiXCR on the PCR reads and lists one entry per CDR3 protein. The sample gives 800,000 to 1,000,000 distinct CDR3 sequences, about 29% of which show up once; over 25% is in the top ten. The sample here was PBMCs, mostly from graft donor cells, taken 360 days after TCRalphabeta/CD19-depleted stem cell transplant. The source is a boy younger than two who had a stem cell transplant for SCID, so the T cells may come from the graft donor.

CDR3 amino acids: CASSIGGISSGANVLTF. CDR3 DNA sequence: TGTGCCAGCAGTATAGGAGGGATCAGCTCTGGGGCCAACGTCCTGACTTTC. V usage is TRBV7-9 and J usage is TRBJ2-6; maybe TRBD2 (6 bases). The ends were cut back, 6 bases at V and 0 bases at J, with 15 bases in the middle. CDR1 SEHNR and CDR2 FQNEAQ come from the germline V gene (reference sequence). This CDR3 is 17 amino acids long.

CDR3 sequence (DNA): TGTGCCAGCAGTGAGGCAGGACAGGGGGTACCATTGGCCTACAATGAGCAGTTCTTC. This encodes CASSEAGQGVPLAYNEQFF. The chain joins TRBV25-1 to TRBJ2-1; 10 bases are shared with TRBD1. Germline V gives CDR1 MGHDK, CDR2 SYGVNS. Trimming removed 3 bases from V and 2 bases from J; junction bases left unmatched: 13. The CDR3 covers 19 residues.

This clonotype was detected only a few times. The chain recombines TRBV29-1 with TRBJ2-7, with D possibly being TRBD1 or TRBD2 (5 bases each). Germline CDR1 is SQVTM and CDR2 is ANQGSEA. The CDR3 is made up of 14 amino acids. Trimming took off 2 bases at V and 0 bases at J, with 11 bases between the two ends. CDR3 loop: CSVELGGSSYEQYF. CDR3 nucleotides: TGCAGCGTTGAACTTGGGGGTAGCTCCTACGAGCAGTACTTC.

The chain carries TRBV6-5 and TRBJ1-2, with D unclear. Germline-derived CDR1 and CDR2 are MNHEY and SVGAGI. The CDR3 is 13 amino acids. Trimming left V 3 bases short and J 6 bases short, with 11 bases between. The CDR3 loop is CASSYLAGNGYTF. In nucleotides, the CDR3 is TGTGCCAGCAGTTATTTAGCGGGGAATGGCTACACCTTC.

J is TRBJ2-1 and V is TRBV29-1; D might be TRBD1 or TRBD2, each matching 7 bases. Per the germline V gene, CDR1 is SQVTM and CDR2 is ANQGSEA. The CDR3 is 19 residues long. Trimming took off 2 bases at V and 0 bases at J, with 23 bases between the two ends. The CDR3 DNA reads TGCAGCGTTGAACCGGCCCGGGGGAGGGGGGACAGCTCCTACAATGAGCAGTTCTTC. Its protein product is CSVEPARGRGDSSYNEQFF.

This clonotype has just one count. The chain has TRBV5-1 and TRBJ1-1; 8 nucleotides agree with TRBD1. The CDR3 is 16 residues long. The J segment lost 2 bases and the V segment lost 3 bases, leaving 9 bases of the junction unmatched. The germline V gene has CDR1 SGHRS and CDR2 YFSETQ. For the CDR3, the DNA is TGCGCCAGCAGCTCGGGACAGGCCAGCTTAAACACTGAAGCTTTCTTT. As protein: CASSSGQASLNTEAFF.